A single sample is the source of the 31 T cell receptor beta chains below, sequenced in a study of blood T cell repertoires in COVID-19. Libraries were prepared by immunoSEQ multiplex PCR; TCRdb keeps only in-frame clonotypes and omits some of them. The sample lists about 370,000 clones; 91% were seen once. The sequencing sample was made of PBMCs or T cells enriched from blood (not recorded which). These receptors were taken from a woman between 40 and 55 years old who had been exposed to COVID-19.

The CDR3 protein is CASSLGQEYGYTF. CDR3 bases: TGCGCCAGCAGCTTGGGACAGGAATATGGCTACACCTTC. The chain uses TRBV5-1 and TRBJ1-2, with a tentative D call TRBD1 (6 bases). The CDR3 totals 13 residues. CDR1 is SGHRS and CDR2 is YFSETQ in the germline V gene. V was pared by 0 bases and J by 5 bases, with 8 bases between.

The J gene is TRBJ2-1, the V gene TRBV5-1; 7 bases align to TRBD2. V shed 1 base and J 9 bases; nucleotides not matched to a gene: 10. CDR1 is SGHRS, CDR2 YFSETQ, per germline. CDR3 length: 15 amino acids. The CDR3 sequence is CASSLSPAGASEQFF. CDR3 sequence (DNA): TGCGCCAGCAGCTTGTCTCCGGCGGGAGCTAGTGAGCAGTTCTTC.

The rearrangement joins TRBV28 to TRBJ1-3; 7 nucleotides line up with TRBD1. V lost 1 base to trimming and J lost 0 bases; unmatched junction nucleotides: 12. This CDR3 has 19 residues. From germline, CDR1 is MDHEN and CDR2 SYDVKM. The CDR3 DNA sequence: TGTGCCAGCAGTTTATTCGGCGCCCAGGGGGGTCACTCTGGAAACACCATATATTTT. The encoded protein is CASSLFGAQGGHSGNTIYF.

This chain links TRBV6-4 with TRBJ1-4; a weak D match, TRBD1 (6 bases). V lost 0 bases to trimming and J lost 4 bases, with 15 bases between them. CDR3 length equals 17 residues. Germline loops: CDR1 MRHNA, CDR2 SNTAGT. CDR3 coding DNA: TGTGCCAGCAGTGACTCGGAGGCGACAGGTAATAATGAAAAACTGTTTTTT. Its translation is CASSDSEATGNNEKLFF.

The chain carries TRBV12-3 or TRBV12-4 and TRBJ1-2; 7 nucleotides line up with TRBD1. The V gene end was trimmed by 6 bases and the J gene end by 4 bases; junction bases not matched to a gene: 5. This CDR3 contains 13 residues. In DNA, the CDR3 is TGTGCCAGCAGGGTGACAGGGACCTATGGCTACACCTTC. It yields the protein CASRVTGTYGYTF.

In regard to this clone: At the DNA level, this CDR3 is encoded by other sequences in the same sample as well. The chain employs TRBV18 and TRBJ1-1; 7 positions match TRBD1. The CDR3 totals 14 residues. The trim removed 3 bases at V and 3 bases at J, leaving 4 bases unmatched. Germline CDR1 KGHSH, CDR2 LQKENI. The CDR3 coding sequence is TGTGCCAGCTCACCGAGACAGGGAGACACTGAAGCTTTCTTT. Its translation is CASSPRQGDTEAFF.

This rearrangement joins TRBV2 to TRBJ2-3; 15 positions match TRBD2. Germline V gene lookup returns CDR1 SNHLY and CDR2 FYNNEI. The V gene end was trimmed by 5 bases and the J gene end by 5 bases; junction bases not matched to a gene: 11. The CDR3 covers 18 residues. CDR3 DNA: TGTGCCAGCAGTATCTATGGGACTAGCGGGGGGCATCAAGATACGCAGTATTTT. It is translated as CASSIYGTSGGHQDTQYF.

This clone was seen once. The CDR3 does not end in the conserved phenylalanine or tryptophan, so this is likely a read error. The limits of the CDR3 on the DNA are not certain, so only TCRdb's listed CDR3 is given. The chain carries TRBV30 and TRBJ2-7; no check of the table's D call, TRBD1, against the DNA was made. The CDR3 region is 8 residues in length, termini included. Germline-derived CDR1 and CDR2 are GTSNPN and SVGIG (reference sequence). The CDR3 sequence: CAPRLGLK.

This sequence joins TRBV5-1 and TRBJ2-7, with 8 bases matching TRBD1. This CDR3 region has 15 residues. J lost 2 bases, V lost 3 bases, and 7 bases had no gene match. Germline CDR1 SGHRS, CDR2 YFSETQ. CDR3 sequence: CASSSQQGGTYEQYF. The DNA for the CDR3 is TGCGCCAGCAGCTCCCAACAGGGGGGCACCTACGAGCAGTACTTC.

The chain employs TRBV30 and TRBJ2-1, with TRBD2 matching 9 bases. Germline CDR1 reads GTSNPN; CDR2 reads SVGIG (reference sequence). The CDR3 loop spans 13 amino acids. V lost 4 bases and J lost 8; bases outside the gene matches: 6. The CDR3 DNA is TGTGCCTGGACCGCGGGAGGGCCGTATGAGCAGTTCTTC. Encoded protein: CAWTAGGPYEQFF.

V is TRBV5-5 and J is TRBJ1-2; 10 nucleotides line up with TRBD1. The CDR3 is 15 amino acids. Germline CDR1 reads SGHKS; CDR2 reads YYEKEE (reference sequence). J gave up 7 bases and V 4 bases, and 10 bases lay outside the gene matches. This chain's CDR3 is CASSPGQGRESGYTF. The CDR3 region has the DNA TGTGCCAGCAGCCCGGGACAGGGGAGGGAGAGTGGCTACACCTTC.

The rearrangement links TRBV18 to TRBJ2-1; 9 bases are a match to TRBD1. The V gene's germline CDR1 is KGHSH and CDR2 LQKENI. The CDR3 spans 15 residues. J lost 8 bases, V lost 6 bases, and 11 bases had no gene match. CDR3 sequence reads: CASSLRDRVTDEQFF. The CDR3 DNA follows: TGTGCCAGCTCGCTCCGGGACAGGGTAACGGATGAGCAGTTCTTC.

CDR3 protein: CASSLLRLAGGFGTDTQYF. The CDR3 DNA is TGTGCCAGCAGCTTATTAAGACTAGCGGGGGGATTCGGCACAGATACGCAGTATTTT. The chain has TRBV11-2 and TRBJ2-3, with 13 bases aligning to TRBD2. The V segment lost 2 bases and the J segment 1 base; nucleotides outside the gene matches: 9. Germline V gives CDR1 SGHAT, CDR2 FQNNGV. This CDR3 comprises 19 residues.

In this sample, this clone turned up once. V is TRBV27 and J is TRBJ2-7; 11 nucleotides agree with TRBD1. V shed 6 bases, J shed 6 bases, and the junction held 7 bases outside the gene matches. Germline V gene data show CDR1 as MNHEY and CDR2 as SMNVEV (reference sequence). The CDR3 consists of 14 residues. CDR3 nucleotides: TGTGCCAGCAGCCGGACAGGGGGCTACTCCGAGCAGTACTTC. It specifies CASSRTGGYSEQYF.

The V call is TRBV30, the J call TRBJ2-3; 8 nucleotides align to TRBD2. Trimming took 4 bases from V and 0 from J; bases not matched to a gene: 6. Germline loops: CDR1 GTSNPN, CDR2 SVGIG (reference sequence). The CDR3 is made up of 15 amino acids. DNA of the CDR3: TGTGCCTGGAAAGAGCGGGGGCTGAGCACAGATACGCAGTATTTT. Residues: CAWKERGLSTDTQYF.

V gene TRBV5-4 combines with J gene TRBJ1-1; D may be TRBD1 (5 bases). Trimming left V 0 bases short and J 6 bases short, with 9 bases between. The germline CDR1 and CDR2 sequences are SGHNT and YYREEE (reference sequence). The length of the CDR3 is 13 residues. This chain's CDR3 is CASSLGAGPEAFF. CDR3 bases: TGTGCCAGCAGCTTGGGAGCAGGGCCTGAAGCTTTCTTT.

The chain is built from TRBV7-9 and TRBJ2-2, with D maybe TRBD2 (6 bases). CDR1 and CDR2 from the germline V gene are SEHNR and FQNEAQ (reference sequence). The CDR3 has 16 amino acids. V lost 1 base and J 2 bases, leaving 11 bases between the germline ends. The DNA for the CDR3 is TGTGCCAGCAGCTTAGTAGCGGACCTTAACACCGGGGAGCTGTTTTTT. Protein: CASSLVADLNTGELFF.

The rearrangement links TRBV7-2 to TRBJ1-1; tentative D call: TRBD1 (6 bases). CDR3 length equals 14 residues. V lost 6 bases to trimming and J lost 0 bases, with 11 bases between them. The germline CDR1 and CDR2 sequences are SGHTA and FQGNSA. CDR3 nucleotides: TGTGCCAGCAGAAAACAGGGACTGAACACTGAAGCTTTCTTT. Amino acids: CASRKQGLNTEAFF.

The gene calls are TRBV5-6 and TRBJ1-1; possible D gene TRBD1, 5 bases. Per germline, CDR1 SGHDT and CDR2 YYEEEE. This CDR3 has 15 amino acids. V lost 2 bases and J 4 bases, leaving 15 bases between the germline ends. CDR3 bases: TGTGCCAGCAGCTTCAATACAGGAGGGGTCACTGAAGCTTTCTTT. Translating gives CASSFNTGGVTEAFF.

This clone was detected only once. V usage is TRBV24-1 and J usage is TRBJ2-2; tentatively, D is TRBD1 (5 bases). This CDR3 has 15 amino acids. The ends were cut back, 5 bases at V and 4 bases at J, with 13 bases in the middle. CDR1 KGHDR and CDR2 SFDVKD come from the germline V gene. The CDR3 DNA follows: TGTGCCACCAGTGGTACGGTTAGGGGCACCGGGGAGCTGTTTTTT. This gives the protein CATSGTVRGTGELFF.

The chain joins TRBV5-8 to TRBJ2-1, with 8 bases aligning to TRBD1. The germline CDR1 and CDR2 sequences are SGHTS and YDEGEE. Unmatched junction bases numbered 3, after V lost 9 bases and J lost 7 bases. The CDR3 runs to 11 residues. The DNA for the CDR3 is TGTGCCACGGGACAGGTAAATGAGCAGTTCTTC. The encoded protein is CATGQVNEQFF.

The rearrangement links TRBV5-5 to TRBJ1-2; 9 positions match TRBD1. V lost 4 bases and J lost 3; bases outside the gene matches: 10. The CDR3 totals 16 residues. CDR1 and CDR2 (germline): SGHKS, YYEKEE (reference sequence). CDR3: CASSPDRGPAYYGYTF. CDR3 nucleotide sequence: TGTGCCAGCAGCCCGGACAGGGGTCCGGCTTACTATGGCTACACCTTC.

V is TRBV30 and J is TRBJ1-1, with D perhaps TRBD1 (6 bases). V was shortened by 5 bases and J by 5 bases, with 18 bases between the two germline ends. The germline CDR1 and CDR2 sequences are GTSNPN and SVGIG (reference sequence). The CDR3 is made up of 14 amino acids. The CDR3 region has the DNA TGTGCCTGGGTGAGGGGGGGCAGCGGGACTGAAGCTTTCTTT. Protein product: CAWVRGGSGTEAFF.

The chain has TRBV5-1 and TRBJ1-1, with 10 bases fitting TRBD1. CDR1 and CDR2 from the germline V gene are SGHRS and YFSETQ. After removal of 4 bases from V and 0 bases from J, the junction contained 6 bases not matched to a gene. CDR3 length: 16 residues. CDR3 sequence reads: CASSAGTGALNTEAFF. In nucleotides, the CDR3 is TGCGCCAGCAGCGCAGGGACAGGGGCTTTGAACACTGAAGCTTTCTTT.

This rearrangement joins TRBV7-2 to TRBJ2-3; tentatively, D is TRBD1 (6 bases). Germline V gives CDR1 SGHTA, CDR2 FQGNSA. Trimming pared 2 bases from V and 9 bases from J, leaving 9 bases between. The CDR3 is 12 amino acids. The CDR3 loop is CASSLSDRTQYF. For the CDR3, the DNA is TGTGCCAGCAGCTTATCCGACAGGACGCAGTATTTT.

V is TRBV18 and J is TRBJ2-2; 10 bases map to TRBD2. The CDR3 has 16 amino acids. V gave up 3 bases and J gave up 0 bases; unmatched junction bases: 1. Germline-derived CDR1 and CDR2 are KGHSH and LQKENI. DNA of the CDR3: TGTGCCAGCTCACCTCTAGCGGGGGCGAACACCGGGGAGCTGTTTTTT. This gives the protein CASSPLAGANTGELFF.

The chain uses TRBV7-2 and TRBJ1-1; D is perhaps TRBD1 (6 bases). This CDR3 has 15 residues. In germline, CDR1 is SGHTA, CDR2 FQGNSA. V was clipped by 4 bases and J by 1 base, with 13 bases between them. The CDR3 coding sequence is TGTGCCAGCAGCTCTTCGTCCAGGGGGAACACTGAAGCTTTCTTT. Translation: CASSSSSRGNTEAFF.

The chain is built from TRBV30 and TRBJ1-5; D ambiguous. The CDR3 runs to 13 residues. Deletions cut 1 base from V and 4 bases from J, with 8 bases between. In germline, CDR1 is GTSNPN, CDR2 SVGIG (reference sequence). The CDR3, as DNA: TGTGCCTGGAGTGGTGGGAGAAATCAGCCCCAGCATTTT. This sequence encodes CAWSGGRNQPQHF.

The V gene is TRBV12-5, the J gene TRBJ2-2; a possible D gene is TRBD2 (6 bases). This CDR3 is 20 amino acids long. Germline V lookup: CDR1 LGHNT, CDR2 FRNRAP. Trimming removed 0 bases from V and 1 base from J, with 21 bases in between. The CDR3 DNA follows: TGTGCTAGTGGTTTGGTAACGCCGAAAATTGCCGGGGGGAACACCGGGGAGCTGTTTTTT. Translated: CASGLVTPKIAGGNTGELFF. The whole variable domain, remainder taken from reference TRBV12-5 and TRBJ2-2, is DARVTQTPRHKVTEMGQEVTMRCQPILGHNTVFWYRQTMMQGLELLAYFRNRAPLDDSGMPKDRFSAEMPDATLATLKIQPSEPRDSAVYFCASGLVTPKIAGGNTGELFFGEGSRLTVL.

V is TRBV5-4 and J is TRBJ2-7, with D possibly matching TRBD1 (6 bases). The ends were cut back, 4 bases at V and 3 bases at J, with 26 bases in the middle. The germline gives CDR1 SGHNT, CDR2 YYREEE (reference sequence). This CDR3 is 18 amino acids long. CDR3 nucleotides: TGTGCCAGCAGCCTCTTTTGGCCGTTGGACAGCCGAAACTACGAGCAGTACTTC. It specifies CASSLFWPLDSRNYEQYF.

The genes are TRBV30 and TRBJ1-4, with 7 bases identical to TRBD1. CDR1 and CDR2 (germline): GTSNPN, SVGIG (reference sequence). The V segment lost 3 bases and the J segment 7 bases; nucleotides outside the gene matches: 2. The CDR3 runs 12 residues. The CDR3 loop is CAWSRQGEKLFF. Here the CDR3 DNA reads TGTGCCTGGAGCAGACAGGGTGAAAAACTGTTTTTT.